A single sample is the source of the 2 T cell receptor beta chains below, sequenced in a study of cytomegalovirus exposure and HLA in healthy donors. Generated by immunoSEQ multiplex PCR, the TCRdb table keeps only in-frame clones and is missing some. Found here are under 100,000 clones, almost 85% of them singletons; the top ten hold roughly 12%. Material: PBMCs. The receptors originated from a woman younger than 30 in good health and CMV-seropositive.

The chain recombines TRBV6-1 with TRBJ2-5; D might be TRBD2 (6 bases). V lost 1 base and J 4 bases, leaving 10 bases between the germline ends. The CDR3 is 14 amino acids. CDR1 and CDR2 (germline): MNHNS, SASEGT. CDR3: CASSEGGTPETQYF. CDR3 in DNA: TGTGCCAGCAGTGAAGGGGGGACTCCAGAGACCCAGTACTTC.

This clone has a single count. The V and J genes are TRBV6-6 and TRBJ2-7; 9 nucleotides agree with TRBD1. After removal of 10 bases from V and 2 bases from J, the junction contained 9 bases not matched to a gene. Germline loops: CDR1 MNHNY, CDR2 SVGAGI (reference sequence). The CDR3 sequence is 14 residues long. CDR3 region: CATFPGTGPYEQYF. Written as DNA, the CDR3 is TGTGCCACATTTCCCGGGACAGGGCCCTACGAGCAGTACTTC.